This T cell receptor (beta chain) derives from a study of response to subunit inactivated influenza vaccine. Study-wide results and limits: The authors suggested that every seasonal influenza vaccination recruits few new T cells.

A remark on this clonotype: Antigen unknown.

The V gene's germline CDR1 is ENHRY and CDR2 SYGVKD. The length of the CDR3 is 15 residues. The junction had 6 bases not matched to a gene; V was cut back by 8 bases and J by 0 bases. Using its own MiXCR run on the RT-PCR reads, TCRdb lists one record per CDR3 protein. Of 300,000 to 350,000 distinct CDR3 sequences in the sample, approximately 23% were seen once. This sequence was found in a man between 50 and 69 years old who received an inactivated influenza vaccine. The material sequenced was PBMCs from blood, taken roughly 20 months after vaccination. The genes are TRBV10-3 and TRBJ2-5; 10 bases are a match to TRBD1. This chain's CDR3 is CAIRRGTGDQETQYF. The CDR3 bases are TGTGCCATCCGACGAGGGACAGGGGACCAAGAGACCCAGTACTTC.